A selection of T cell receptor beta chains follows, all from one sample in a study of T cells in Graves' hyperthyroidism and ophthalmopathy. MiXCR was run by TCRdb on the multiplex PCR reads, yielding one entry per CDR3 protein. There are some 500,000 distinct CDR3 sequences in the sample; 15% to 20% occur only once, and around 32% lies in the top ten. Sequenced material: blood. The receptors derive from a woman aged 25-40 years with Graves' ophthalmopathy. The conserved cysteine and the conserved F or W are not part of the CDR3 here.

ASSQAAAGQTEAF	TRBV4-1	TRBJ1-1
ASSQVFQSNEQF	TRBV4-3	TRBJ2-1
ASSLASGRRYEQY	TRBV28	TRBJ2-7
ASSSMMDLGGYTNTGELF	TRBV5-6	TRBJ2-2
ATNKRRYSNQPQH	TRBV28	TRBJ1-5
ASRPRLAGTDTQY	TRBV7-9	TRBJ2-3
ASSPTPPRATLEQY	TRBV7-2	TRBJ2-7
AISGQIDQPQH	TRBV10-3	TRBJ1-5
GASMREAPGEYEQY	TRBV20-1	TRBJ2-7
ASSLDLATPYEQY	TRBV5-8	TRBJ2-7
ASREEWGSYEQY	TRBV6-1	TRBJ2-7
ASSTGAGRNEQY	TRBV18	TRBJ2-7
SVGPAREKLF	TRBV29-1	TRBJ1-4
ASRPLKRTKPISAYEQY	TRBV5-1	TRBJ2-7
ASSLSGGKAEAF	TRBV5-4	TRBJ1-1
AISESGNRGKSEAF	TRBV10-3	TRBJ1-1
ASSQWGGYEQY	TRBV11-2	TRBJ2-7
ATRRVGLSYNSPLH	TRBV28	TRBJ1-6
SARPHRDRGDGYT	TRBV20-1	TRBJ1-2
ASSLLLADTGELF	TRBV5-1	TRBJ2-2
ASSPKEDITGELF	TRBV18	TRBJ2-2
ASGDRVWEQF	TRBV6-1	TRBJ2-1
ASIQETPGQGASGNQPQH	TRBV19	TRBJ1-5
ASSSTGLVPSEQY	TRBV6-2/TRBV6-3	TRBJ2-7
ASRLEGFSGNYNEQF	TRBV11-1	TRBJ2-1
SATGGAAGNQPQH	TRBV20-1	TRBJ1-5
AWSAGQETQY	TRBV30	TRBJ2-5
ASSPDRESQETQY	TRBV7-2	TRBJ2-5
SASAFSAGAGNEQF	TRBV20-1	TRBJ2-1
ASSELRGRGEQY	TRBV5-1	TRBJ2-7
ASSQLGGGGKQY	TRBV4-3	TRBJ2-7
AISRAGSGNTIY	TRBV10-3	TRBJ1-3
ASSQRGQRDWHTEAF	TRBV4-2	TRBJ1-1
ASSLEPAGVETQY	TRBV11-2	TRBJ2-5
ASTSRKRRDSGANVLT	TRBV9	TRBJ2-6
ASSYPVGGANYEQY	TRBV6-2/TRBV6-3	TRBJ2-7
ASSLDGGSTDTQY	TRBV7-9	TRBJ2-3
ASSSSGRAGGEQF	TRBV19	TRBJ2-1
ASSSGVLGYNEQF	TRBV27	TRBJ2-1
ASIQGQGSSYEQY	TRBV27	TRBJ2-7